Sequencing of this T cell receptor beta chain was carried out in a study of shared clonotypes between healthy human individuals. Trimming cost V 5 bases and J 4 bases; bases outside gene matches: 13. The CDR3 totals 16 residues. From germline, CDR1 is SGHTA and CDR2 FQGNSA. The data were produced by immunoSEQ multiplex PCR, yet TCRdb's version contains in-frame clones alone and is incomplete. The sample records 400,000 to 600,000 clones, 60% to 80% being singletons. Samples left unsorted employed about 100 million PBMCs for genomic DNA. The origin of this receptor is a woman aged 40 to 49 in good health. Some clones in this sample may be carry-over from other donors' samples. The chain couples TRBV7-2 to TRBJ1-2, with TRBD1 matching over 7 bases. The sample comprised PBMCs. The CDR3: CASSPPPPGQPYGYTF. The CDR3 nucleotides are TGTGCCAGCAGCCCGCCCCCCCCGGGACAGCCCTATGGCTACACCTTC.